This is a list of T cell receptor beta chains from one sample in a study of blood T cell repertoires in COVID-19. Repertoires were generated with immunoSEQ multiplex PCR, while TCRdb's copy carries only in-frame clones and drops some. The sample includes 120,000 to 150,000 clones, 65% to 80% seen only once; the top ten take around 4%. The sequencing input was peripheral blood. These receptors all come from a man in his fifties or sixties with acute or convalescent COVID-19. Each CDR3 is given with its conserved first and last residue. A D gene is named only where the DNA matches it firmly. The listing skips clone size in some rows; elsewhere it reads once, few, many or a size class.

j_call d_call clone_size v_call cdr3_aa cdr3_nt
TRBJ1-6 - - TRBV5-6 CASSRGGAIQGYNSPLHF TGTGCCAGCAGCCGCGGGGGGGCGATTCAGGGATATAATTCACCCCTCCACTTT
TRBJ1-2 TRBD1 few TRBV29-1 CSVERDRAVYTF TGCAGCGTTGAAAGGGACAGGGCTGTATACACCTTC
TRBJ1-2 TRBD1 - TRBV30 CAWNQIQTGSRYGYTF TGTGCCTGGAACCAAATCCAGACAGGGAGTCGCTATGGCTACACCTTC
TRBJ2-3 - - TRBV7-9 CASSLSPSGTDTQYF TGTGCCAGCAGCTTAAGTCCTAGCGGCACAGATACGCAGTATTTT
TRBJ2-1 TRBD2 - TRBV7-6 CASSSSGRSYNEQFF TGTGCCAGCAGCAGTAGCGGGAGGTCCTACAATGAGCAGTTCTTC
TRBJ2-3 TRBD1 - TRBV5-4 CASSPDRGFLDTQYF TGTGCCAGCAGCCCGGACAGGGGGTTTTTAGATACGCAGTATTTT
TRBJ2-1 TRBD1 - TRBV5-1 CASSLWDRGFYNEQFF TGCGCCAGCAGCTTGTGGGACAGGGGCTTCTACAATGAGCAGTTCTTC
TRBJ2-7 TRBD2 - TRBV6-5 CASSYSPSGRFYEQYF TGTGCCAGCAGTTACTCACCTAGCGGGAGGTTCTACGAGCAGTACTTC
TRBJ1-2 TRBD1 once TRBV28 CASSLFSGTGSGYTF TGTGCCAGCAGTTTATTCTCCGGGACAGGGTCTGGCTACACCTTC
TRBJ1-2 TRBD1 - TRBV2 CASTRQGAGYTF TGTGCCAGCACCCGACAGGGGGCTGGCTACACCTTC
TRBJ2-1 - - TRBV9 CASSDSPRAEFNEQFF TGTGCCAGCAGCGATAGCCCCCGAGCGGAGTTCAATGAGCAGTTCTTC
TRBJ1-5 - few TRBV30 CAWRIGGSGGNQPQHF TGTGCCTGGAGAATCGGGGGGTCAGGGGGCAATCAGCCCCAGCATTTT
TRBJ2-2 - - TRBV6-4 CASSDAGPRGELFF TGTGCCAGCAGTGACGCCGGTCCCAGGGGGGAGCTGTTTTTT
TRBJ2-7 TRBD1 once TRBV6-6 CASSRTGQGASYEQYF TGTGCCAGCAGCCGCACTGGACAGGGGGCCTCCTACGAGCAGTACTTC
TRBJ1-5 - - TRBV30 CAWSVQGWNQPQHF TGTGCCTGGAGTGTACAGGGTTGGAATCAGCCCCAGCATTTT
TRBJ2-7 - - TRBV30 CAWSTSSLYEQYF TGTGCCTGGAGTACTAGCAGCCTATACGAGCAGTACTTC
TRBJ1-2 TRBD1 many TRBV7-2 CASSPLGDRDYYGYTF TGTGCCAGCAGCCCCCTTGGGGACAGGGATTACTATGGCTACACCTTC
TRBJ2-7 TRBD2 once TRBV11-2 CASSPRGLAGGLEQYF TGTGCCAGCAGCCCCCGCGGACTAGCGGGTGGGCTCGAGCAGTACTTC
TRBJ2-5 - - TRBV5-1 CASSLYQETQYF TGCGCCAGCAGCTTGTACCAGGAGACCCAGTACTTC
TRBJ1-5 TRBD1 once TRBV2 CASRAGQGRQPQHF TGTGCCAGCAGGGCAGGACAGGGTCGACAGCCCCAGCATTTT
TRBJ1-1 - - TRBV7-3 CASSFSRNTEAFF TGTGCCAGCAGCTTTAGCAGGAACACTGAAGCTTTCTTT
TRBJ1-1 TRBD1 - TRBV6-2/TRBV6-3 CASSRTGGQTEAFF TGTGCCAGCAGCCGAACAGGGGGCCAAACTGAAGCTTTCTTT
TRBJ1-5 - few TRBV7-8 CASSKTGAHNQPQHF TGTGCCAGCAGTAAAACTGGGGCACACAATCAGCCCCAGCATTTT
TRBJ2-3 TRBD2 - TRBV5-8 CASSSGRGGDTQYF TGTGCCAGCAGCTCGGGTCGGGGGGGAGATACGCAGTATTTT
TRBJ2-3 - - TRBV5-1 CASSLSGGNLNTQYF TGCGCCAGCAGCTTGAGTGGAGGGAATTTGAATACGCAGTATTTT
TRBJ2-5 TRBD1 - TRBV5-5 CASSLAPGTGRREYF TGTGCCAGCAGCTTGGCCCCCGGGACAGGTAGACGGGAATACTTC
TRBJ2-7 - few TRBV4-1 CASSHQQGSYEQYF TGCGCCAGCAGCCATCAACAGGGTTCCTACGAGCAGTACTTC
TRBJ2-5 TRBD2 - TRBV3-1/TRBV3-2 CASSPGGTRQETQYF TGTGCCAGCAGCCCGGGGGGGACTCGCCAAGAGACCCAGTACTTC
TRBJ2-2 - - TRBV3-1/TRBV3-2 CASTPSLGTPGELFF TGTGCCAGCACCCCGTCTCTAGGGACACCCGGGGAGCTGTTTTTT
TRBJ2-3 TRBD1 - TRBV5-1 CASTVTTGTTDTQYF TGCGCCAGCACCGTTACGACAGGGACCACAGATACGCAGTATTTT
TRBJ2-7 TRBD1 - TRBV29-1 CSVSDPSQGAGYEQYF TGCAGCGTCAGCGACCCATCTCAGGGGGCTGGATATGAGCAGTACTTC
TRBJ2-2 TRBD1 - TRBV7-2 CASSLGTGGIAGELFF TGTGCCAGCAGCTTGGGGACAGGGGGTATCGCCGGGGAGCTGTTTTTT
TRBJ2-7 - - TRBV7-9 CASSSSSYEQYF TGTGCCAGCAGCTCGAGCTCCTACGAGCAGTACTTC
TRBJ2-7 - - TRBV3-1/TRBV3-2 CASSQVTRTGSSYEQYF TGTGCCAGCAGCCAAGTAACAAGGACGGGGTCGTCCTACGAGCAGTACTTC
TRBJ2-1 TRBD2 - TRBV10-3 CAISEGLAGRSSYNEQFF TGTGCCATCAGTGAAGGACTAGCGGGCCGGAGCTCCTACAATGAGCAGTTCTTC
TRBJ2-1 TRBD2 - TRBV19 CASSMSREYHNEQFF TGTGCCAGTAGTATGTCGCGGGAGTACCACAATGAGCAGTTCTTC
TRBJ2-1 TRBD1 - TRBV20-1 CSPGQGFEQFF TGCAGCCCGGGACAGGGATTTGAGCAGTTCTTC
TRBJ2-1 TRBD2 once TRBV28 CASSLRTSGSNEQFF TGTGCCAGCAGTTTGCGGACTAGCGGGAGCAATGAGCAGTTCTTC
TRBJ1-1 - - TRBV7-3 CASSPQVDTEAFF TGTGCCAGCAGCCCGCAGGTTGACACTGAAGCTTTCTTT
TRBJ2-7 TRBD2 - TRBV19 CASRREAGLYEQYF TGTGCCAGTCGTCGGGAAGCGGGGTTGTACGAGCAGTACTTC
TRBJ2-5 TRBD1 once TRBV11-2 CASSLFQGEGETQYF TGTGCCAGCAGCTTATTCCAGGGGGAAGGAGAGACCCAGTACTTC
TRBJ2-5 TRBD2 - TRBV10-2 CASSSNSHRGAQYF TGCGCCAGCAGTTCAAACAGCCACCGGGGGGCCCAGTACTTC
TRBJ2-3 TRBD1 - TRBV19 CASSTSGTGVTQYF TGTGCCAGTAGTACTTCCGGGACAGGGGTCACGCAGTATTTT
TRBJ2-6 TRBD1 - TRBV30 CAWSTGAGANVLTF TGTGCCTGGAGTACAGGGGCTGGGGCCAACGTCCTGACTTTC
TRBJ2-3 - - TRBV7-3 CASSSQGTDTQYF TGTGCCAGCAGCTCACAGGGCACAGATACGCAGTATTTT
TRBJ2-6 - - TRBV10-1 CASSEKQGGANVLTF TGCGCCAGCAGTGAAAAACAGGGTGGGGCCAACGTCCTGACTTTC
TRBJ2-5 TRBD1 - TRBV19 CASSPGGQVQETQYF TGTGCCAGTAGTCCTGGGGGACAGGTCCAAGAGACCCAGTACTTC
TRBJ2-7 TRBD1 - TRBV7-2 CASSLPGQGYEQYF TGTGCCAGCAGCTTACCGGGACAGGGCTACGAGCAGTACTTC
TRBJ1-1 TRBD1 - TRBV28 CASSLFRGRTEAFF TGTGCCAGCAGTTTATTCAGGGGGCGCACTGAAGCTTTCTTT
TRBJ2-3 TRBD1 - TRBV23-1 CASSPGTGGADTQYF TGCGCCAGCAGTCCCGGGACAGGGGGGGCAGATACGCAGTATTTT